This T cell receptor beta chain was sequenced in a study of cytomegalovirus exposure and HLA in healthy donors. Findings and caveats of the study: It was in a later analysis that TCR association rates were seen to vary by HLA locus, highest for DRB1 and lowest for HLA-C. Three of the chains that were CMV-associated were confirmed in vitro to be specific for CMV antigens. Rare sequences made up most TCRs, while some public TCRs were found in many donors.

With regard to this clone: The antigen is undetermined.

J was trimmed by 8 bases and V by 5 bases; bases with no gene match: 14. Germline V gives CDR1 KGHSH, CDR2 LQKENI. This CDR3 has 16 residues. The PCR employed 60 Vbeta primers together with 13 Jbeta primers. Sequencing used immunoSEQ multiplex PCR; TCRdb keeps in-frame clones, though not all of them. The sample gives some 160,000 clones, around 75% of which show up once; under 2% is in the top ten. The rearrangement uses TRBV18 and TRBJ2-1; 8 bases map to TRBD2. The sequenced sample consisted of PBMCs. This receptor was obtained from a woman aged 40-49 years in good health and CMV-seronegative. CDR3 residues: CASSNGGSGSIYEQFF. The CDR3 nucleotides are TGTGCCAGCTCAAACGGGGGGAGCGGGAGTATTTATGAGCAGTTCTTC.